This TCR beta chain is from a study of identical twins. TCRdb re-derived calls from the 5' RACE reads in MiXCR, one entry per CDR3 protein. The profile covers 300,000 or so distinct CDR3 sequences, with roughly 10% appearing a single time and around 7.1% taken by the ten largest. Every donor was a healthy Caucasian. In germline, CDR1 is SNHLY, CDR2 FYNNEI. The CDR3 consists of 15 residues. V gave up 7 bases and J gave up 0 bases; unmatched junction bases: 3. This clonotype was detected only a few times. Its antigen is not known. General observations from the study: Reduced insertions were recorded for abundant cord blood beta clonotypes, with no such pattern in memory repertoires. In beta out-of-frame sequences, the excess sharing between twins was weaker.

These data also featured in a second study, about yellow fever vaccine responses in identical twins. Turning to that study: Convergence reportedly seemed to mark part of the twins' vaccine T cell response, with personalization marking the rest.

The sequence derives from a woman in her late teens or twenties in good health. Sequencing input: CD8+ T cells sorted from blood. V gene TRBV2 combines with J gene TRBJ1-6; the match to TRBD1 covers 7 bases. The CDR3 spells CASIGDSSYNSPLHF. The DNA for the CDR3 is TGTGCCAGCATCGGGGACAGCTCCTATAATTCACCCCTCCACTTT.